The T cell receptor (beta chain) under discussion was sequenced for a study of metastatic and nonmetastatic thyroid tumors. Study-wide background: Malignant and benign thyroid patients had repertoires compared in peripheral blood and tumor or nodule tissue.

Among the patients, none had received any treatment before thyroid surgery. This clone came up a few times. The antigen remains unidentified. The study, taken as a whole, reports: Malignant thyroid tumors reportedly exceeded benign nodules significantly in TCR beta diversity, with the difference appearing in blood and tumor.

Original processing notes: To classify distant metastasis in papillary thyroid cancer, a model was built from CDR3 differences across clinicopathological groups. With MiXCR, TCRdb called clones anew from the PCR reads. These V and J calls rely on TCRdb rather than the paper's analysis. The table lists approximately 40,000 clones, about an eighth of them singletons, with approximately 20% in the top ten. CDR3 size: 12 residues. V lost 3 bases and J 6 bases, leaving 6 bases between the germline ends. Germline V lookup: CDR1 MDHEN, CDR2 SYDVKM. This chain joins TRBV28 and TRBJ1-5, with D unclear. Sequencing input: blood. The origin of this receptor is a female donor with papillary thyroid cancer or a benign thyroid nodule (not recorded which). Some clones in this sample may be carry-over from other donors' samples. CDR3 sequence: CASSFAPQPQHF. CDR3 DNA: TGTGCCAGCAGTTTTGCCCCTCAGCCCCAGCATTTT.